These 9 T cell receptor beta chains were all obtained from the same sample, sequenced in a study of T cells in Graves' hyperthyroidism and ophthalmopathy. The CDR3 regions of TCR beta were amplified from RNA transcripts. TCR CDR3 regions were first amplified by RT-PCR with HTBI primers. TCRdb re-called the multiplex PCR reads with MiXCR, one entry per CDR3 protein. The repertoire holds over 450,000 distinct CDR3 sequences, with 15% to 20% as singletons. The material sequenced was blood. Source of these receptors: a woman younger than 35 with Graves' ophthalmopathy.

This clonotype was detected ten times or more. The gene calls are TRBV12-3 or TRBV12-4 and TRBJ2-3; 13 bases align to TRBD2. V dropped 4 bases and J dropped 3; count of bases not matched to a gene: 7. The CDR3 runs 17 residues. DNA of the CDR3: TGTGCCAGCAGTTCGGGACTAGCGGGGTCAGTAACAGATACGCAGTATTTT. Its translation is CASSSGLAGSVTDTQYF.

There are many counts of this clonotype. The chain links TRBV6-1 to TRBJ1-2, with D possibly matching TRBD1 (5 bases). Germline values: CDR1 MNHNS, CDR2 SASEGT. This CDR3 spans 14 amino acids. Trimming shortened V by 5 bases and J by 4 bases, and 14 bases separated the two germline ends. The chain's CDR3 is CASSTRDSIYGYTF. The CDR3 nucleotides are TGTGCCAGCAGTACACGCGACAGCATCTATGGCTACACCTTC.

The V gene is TRBV7-9, the J gene TRBJ2-2; the D gene is possibly TRBD1 (6 bases). The CDR3 length is 16 residues. V lost 7 bases and J lost 3, with 18 bases in between. CDR1 is SEHNR, CDR2 FQNEAQ, per germline (reference sequence). In DNA, the CDR3 is TGTGCCAGCACCCCGAGAGGGGCAGGGGACACCGGGGAGCTGTTTTTT. Translating it yields CASTPRGAGDTGELFF.

In this sample, this clonotype turned up a few times. The V and J genes are TRBV6-1 and TRBJ2-3, with D tentatively TRBD2 (5 bases). V was clipped by 7 bases and J by 4 bases, with 6 bases between them. This CDR3 is built from 11 residues. Germline-derived CDR1 and CDR2 are MNHNS and SASEGT. The CDR3, as DNA: TGTGCCAGCATGAGGGCAGATACGCAGTATTTT. This codes for CASMRADTQYF.

This clonotype was detected only a few times. The chain combines TRBV7-3 with TRBJ2-7; D not resolved. V was pared by 0 bases and J by 7 bases, with 10 bases between. Germline loops: CDR1 SGHTA, CDR2 FQGTGA. The CDR3 has 13 residues. The CDR3 DNA is TGTGCCAGCAGCTTAACGCAAAGTGGGGAGCAGTACTTC. This translates into CASSLTQSGEQYF. The complete variable domain, with remaining parts taken from reference TRBV7-3 and TRBJ2-7, reads GAGVSQTPSNKVTEKGKYVELRCDPISGHTALYWYRQSLGQGPEFLIYFQGTGAADDSGLPNDRFFAVRPEGSVSTLKIQRTERGDSAVYLCASSLTQSGEQYFGPGTRLTVT.

The chain has TRBV11-2 and TRBJ2-7, with D possibly matching TRBD1 (5 bases). CDR3 length: 15 amino acids. CDR1 and CDR2 from the germline V gene are SGHAT and FQNNGV. Trimming left V 4 bases short and J 2 bases short, with 15 bases between. CDR3 DNA: TGTGCCAGCAGCTGGGCGCAGGGCGGAACCTACGAGCAGTACTTC. Protein: CASSWAQGGTYEQYF.

The table lists this clonotype with a count of one. The rearrangement links TRBV27 to TRBJ1-4; 7 bases are a match to TRBD1. The germline gives CDR1 MNHEY, CDR2 SMNVEV (reference sequence). There are 14 residues in the CDR3. The V and J ends lost 6 bases and 7 bases, in that order; junction bases with no gene match: 8. The CDR3 loop reads CASSDREAIEKLFF. CDR3 sequence (DNA): TGTGCCAGCAGCGACAGGGAGGCCATTGAAAAACTGTTTTTT.

This clonotype was detected a few times. The gene calls are TRBV24-1 and TRBJ2-1; TRBD2 matches at 7 bases. V dropped 6 bases and J dropped 6; count of bases not matched to a gene: 10. In germline, CDR1 is KGHDR, CDR2 SFDVKD. CDR3 size: 15 residues. Here the CDR3 DNA reads TGTGCCACCAGTCAACTAGCGCCTAACTCCAATGAGCAGTTCTTC. This gives the protein CATSQLAPNSNEQFF.

This clonotype was detected ten times or more. CDR3 residues: CASSPETGRREQYF. For the CDR3, the DNA is TGTGCCAGCAGCCCAGAGACAGGGAGAAGGGAGCAGTACTTC. The chain employs TRBV7-2 and TRBJ2-7; 7 positions agree with TRBD1. Germline-derived CDR1 and CDR2 are SGHTA and FQGNSA. The junction had 11 bases not matched to a gene; V was cut back by 5 bases and J by 7 bases. This CDR3 contains 14 residues.